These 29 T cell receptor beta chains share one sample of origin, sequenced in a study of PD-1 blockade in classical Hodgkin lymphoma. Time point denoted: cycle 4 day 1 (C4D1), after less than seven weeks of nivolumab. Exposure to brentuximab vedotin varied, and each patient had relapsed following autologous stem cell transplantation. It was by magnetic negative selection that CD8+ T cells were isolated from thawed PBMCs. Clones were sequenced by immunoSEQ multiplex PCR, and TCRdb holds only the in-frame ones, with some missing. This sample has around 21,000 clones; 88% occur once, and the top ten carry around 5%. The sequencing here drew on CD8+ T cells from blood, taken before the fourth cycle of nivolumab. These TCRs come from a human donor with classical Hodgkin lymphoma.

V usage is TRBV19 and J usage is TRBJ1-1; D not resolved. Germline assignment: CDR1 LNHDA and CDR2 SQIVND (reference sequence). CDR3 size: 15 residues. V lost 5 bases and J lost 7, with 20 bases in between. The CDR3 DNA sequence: TGTGCCAGTAGTGCCCCCCAAGGGTTTGGCGGTGAAGCTTTCTTT. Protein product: CASSAPQGFGGEAFF.

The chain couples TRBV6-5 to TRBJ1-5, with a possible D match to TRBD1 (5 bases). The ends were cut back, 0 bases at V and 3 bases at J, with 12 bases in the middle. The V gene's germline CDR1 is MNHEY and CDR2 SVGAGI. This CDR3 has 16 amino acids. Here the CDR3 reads CASSYSRWDPNQPQHF. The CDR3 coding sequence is TGTGCCAGCAGTTACTCGCGGTGGGACCCCAATCAGCCCCAGCATTTT.

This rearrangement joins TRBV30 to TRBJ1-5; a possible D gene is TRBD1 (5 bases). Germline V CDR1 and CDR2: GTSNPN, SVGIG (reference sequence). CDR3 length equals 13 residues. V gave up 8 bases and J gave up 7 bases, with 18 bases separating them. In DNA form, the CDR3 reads TGTGCCATTGGGGGGATTAATGACCAGCCCCAGCATTTT. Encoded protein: CAIGGINDQPQHF.

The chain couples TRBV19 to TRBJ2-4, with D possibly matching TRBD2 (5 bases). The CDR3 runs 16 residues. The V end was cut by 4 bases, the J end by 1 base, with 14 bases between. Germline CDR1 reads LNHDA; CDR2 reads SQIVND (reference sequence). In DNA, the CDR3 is TGTGCCAGTAGTAACCCAGGACTCCTGGCCAAAAACATTCAGTACTTC. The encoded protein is CASSNPGLLAKNIQYF.

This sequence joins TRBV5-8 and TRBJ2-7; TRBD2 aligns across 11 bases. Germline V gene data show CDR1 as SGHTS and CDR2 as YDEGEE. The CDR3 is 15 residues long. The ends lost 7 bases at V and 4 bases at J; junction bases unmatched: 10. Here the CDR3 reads CASPRPSGRRYEQYF. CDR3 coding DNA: TGTGCCAGCCCAAGACCTAGCGGGAGGAGATACGAGCAGTACTTC.

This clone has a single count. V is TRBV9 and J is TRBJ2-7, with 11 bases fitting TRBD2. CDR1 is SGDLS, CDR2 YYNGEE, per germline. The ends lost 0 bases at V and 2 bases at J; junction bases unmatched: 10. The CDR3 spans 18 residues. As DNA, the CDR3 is TGTGCCAGCAGCGTAGCTCAGACTAGCGGGACCCAAACCTACGAGCAGTACTTC. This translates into CASSVAQTSGTQTYEQYF. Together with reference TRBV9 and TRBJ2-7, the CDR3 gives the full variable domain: DSGVTQTPKHLITATGQRVTLRCSPRSGDLSVYWYQQSLDQGLQFLIQYYNGEERAKGNILERFSAQQFPDLHSELNLSSLELGDSALYFCASSVAQTSGTQTYEQYFGPGTRLTVT.

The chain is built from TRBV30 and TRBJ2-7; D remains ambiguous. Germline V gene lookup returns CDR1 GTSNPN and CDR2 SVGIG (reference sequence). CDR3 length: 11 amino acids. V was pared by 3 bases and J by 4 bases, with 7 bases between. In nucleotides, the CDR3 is TGTGCCTGGAGAGATTCGTACGAGCAGTACTTC. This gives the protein CAWRDSYEQYF.

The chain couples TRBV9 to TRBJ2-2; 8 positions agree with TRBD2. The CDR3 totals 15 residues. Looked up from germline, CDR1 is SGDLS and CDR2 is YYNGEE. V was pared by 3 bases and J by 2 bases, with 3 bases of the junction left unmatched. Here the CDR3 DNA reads TGTGCCAGCAGCGCGAGCGGGAGCAACACCGGGGAGCTGTTTTTT. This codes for CASSASGSNTGELFF.

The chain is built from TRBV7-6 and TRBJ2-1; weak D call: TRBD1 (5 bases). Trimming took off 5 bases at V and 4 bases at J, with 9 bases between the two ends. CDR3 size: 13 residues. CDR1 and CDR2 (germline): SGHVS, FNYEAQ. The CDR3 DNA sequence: TGTGCCAGCAGCCCCAGGGATTACAATGAGCAGTTCTTC. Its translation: CASSPRDYNEQFF.

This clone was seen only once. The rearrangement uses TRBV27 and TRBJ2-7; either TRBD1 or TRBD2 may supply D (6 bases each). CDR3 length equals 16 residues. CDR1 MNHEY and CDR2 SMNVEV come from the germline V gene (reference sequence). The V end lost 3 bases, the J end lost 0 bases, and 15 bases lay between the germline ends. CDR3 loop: CASSFSAGHNSYEQYF. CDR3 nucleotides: TGTGCCAGCAGTTTCTCCGCGGGACACAACTCCTACGAGCAGTACTTC.

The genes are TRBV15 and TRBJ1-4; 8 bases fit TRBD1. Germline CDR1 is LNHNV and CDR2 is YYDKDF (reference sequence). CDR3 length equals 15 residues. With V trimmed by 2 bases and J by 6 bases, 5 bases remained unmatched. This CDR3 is CATSRLTGEDEKLFF. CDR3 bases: TGTGCCACCAGCAGATTGACAGGGGAAGATGAAAAACTGTTTTTT.

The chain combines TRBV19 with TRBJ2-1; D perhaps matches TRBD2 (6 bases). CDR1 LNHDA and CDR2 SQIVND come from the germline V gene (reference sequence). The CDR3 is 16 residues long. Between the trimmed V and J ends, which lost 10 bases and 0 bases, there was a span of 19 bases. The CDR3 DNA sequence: TGTGCCACCCTCCCGTCCTTTAGCGGCTCCTACAATGAGCAGTTCTTC. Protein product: CATLPSFSGSYNEQFF.

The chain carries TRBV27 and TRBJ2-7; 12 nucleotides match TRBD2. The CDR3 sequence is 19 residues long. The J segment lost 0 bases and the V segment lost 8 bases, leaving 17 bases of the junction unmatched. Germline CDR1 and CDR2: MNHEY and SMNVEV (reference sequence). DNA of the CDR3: TGTGCCAGCCGCCTGACTAGCGGGAGAATTATAGGGGACTCCTACGAGCAGTACTTC. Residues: CASRLTSGRIIGDSYEQYF.

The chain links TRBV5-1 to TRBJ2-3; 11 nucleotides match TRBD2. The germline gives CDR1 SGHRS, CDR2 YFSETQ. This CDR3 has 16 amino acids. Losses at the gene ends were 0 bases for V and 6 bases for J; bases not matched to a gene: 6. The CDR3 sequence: CASSLEGLAGADTQYF. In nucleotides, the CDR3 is TGCGCCAGCAGCTTGGAAGGACTAGCGGGTGCGGATACGCAGTATTTT.

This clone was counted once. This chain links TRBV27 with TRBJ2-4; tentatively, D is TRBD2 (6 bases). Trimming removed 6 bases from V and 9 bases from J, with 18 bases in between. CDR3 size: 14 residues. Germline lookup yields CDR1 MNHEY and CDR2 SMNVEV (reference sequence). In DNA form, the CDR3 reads TGTGCCAGCAGCCCACCGGGGGACCGTTCCATTCAGTACTTC. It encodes CASSPPGDRSIQYF.

CDR3 sequence: CASSLLGDQPQHF. As DNA, the CDR3 is TGTGCCAGCAGTTTATTAGGGGATCAGCCCCAGCATTTT. The gene calls are TRBV28 and TRBJ1-5, with D perhaps TRBD1 (5 bases). This CDR3 has 13 residues. V shed 1 base and J shed 5 bases, with 6 bases lying between them. Germline assignment: CDR1 MDHEN and CDR2 SYDVKM.

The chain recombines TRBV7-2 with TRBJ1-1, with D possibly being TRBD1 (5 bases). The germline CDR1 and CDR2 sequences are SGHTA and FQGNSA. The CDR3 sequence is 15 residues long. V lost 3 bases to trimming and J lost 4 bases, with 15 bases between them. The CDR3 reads CASSFAGAGVTEAFF. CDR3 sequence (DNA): TGTGCCAGCAGCTTCGCCGGGGCCGGGGTCACTGAAGCTTTCTTT. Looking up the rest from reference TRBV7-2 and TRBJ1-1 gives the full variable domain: GAGVSQSPSNKVTEKGKDVELRCDPISGHTALYWYRQSLGQGLEFLIYFQGNSAPDKSGLPSDRFSAERTGGSVSTLTIQRTQQEDSAVYLCASSFAGAGVTEAFFGQGTRLTVV.

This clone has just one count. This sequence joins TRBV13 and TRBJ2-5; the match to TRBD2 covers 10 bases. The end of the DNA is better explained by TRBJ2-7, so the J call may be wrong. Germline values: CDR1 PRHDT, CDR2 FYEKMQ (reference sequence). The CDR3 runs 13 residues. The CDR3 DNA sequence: TGTGCCAGCGGGAGCGGGAGGGCCAGCGAGCAGTACTTC. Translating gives CASGSGRASEQYF.

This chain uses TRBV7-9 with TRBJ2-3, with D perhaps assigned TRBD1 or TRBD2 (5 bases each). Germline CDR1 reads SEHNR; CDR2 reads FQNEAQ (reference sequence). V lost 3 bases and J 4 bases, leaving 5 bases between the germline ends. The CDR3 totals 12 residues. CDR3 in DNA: TGTGCCAGCAGCTTGGGGGCAGATACGCAGTATTTT. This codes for CASSLGADTQYF.

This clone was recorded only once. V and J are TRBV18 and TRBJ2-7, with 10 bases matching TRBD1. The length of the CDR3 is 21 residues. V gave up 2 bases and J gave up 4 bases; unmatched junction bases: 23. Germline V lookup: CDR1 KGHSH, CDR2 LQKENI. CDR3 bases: TGTGCCAGCTCACCAGATTCCGCTATGATCGTCGACAGGGGGCCGGTTTACGAGCAGTACTTC. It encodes CASSPDSAMIVDRGPVYEQYF. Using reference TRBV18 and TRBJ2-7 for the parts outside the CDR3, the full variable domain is NAGVMQNPRHLVRRRGQEARLRCSPMKGHSHVYWYRQLPEEGLKFMVYLQKENIIDESGMPKERFSAEFPKEGPSILRIQQVVRGDSAAYFCASSPDSAMIVDRGPVYEQYFGPGTRLTVT.

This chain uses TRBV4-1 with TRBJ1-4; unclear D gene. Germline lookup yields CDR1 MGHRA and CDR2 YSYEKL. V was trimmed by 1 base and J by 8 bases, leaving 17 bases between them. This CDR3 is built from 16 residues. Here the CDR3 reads CASSQGVSSRKEKLFF. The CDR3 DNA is TGCGCCAGCAGCCAAGGAGTGAGCTCACGGAAGGAAAAACTGTTTTTT.

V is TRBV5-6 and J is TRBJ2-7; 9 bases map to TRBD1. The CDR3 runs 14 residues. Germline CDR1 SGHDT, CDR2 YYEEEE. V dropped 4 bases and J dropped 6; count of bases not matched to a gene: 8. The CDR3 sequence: CASSPPGQGPEQYF. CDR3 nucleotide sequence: TGTGCCAGCAGCCCACCAGGACAGGGGCCCGAGCAGTACTTC.

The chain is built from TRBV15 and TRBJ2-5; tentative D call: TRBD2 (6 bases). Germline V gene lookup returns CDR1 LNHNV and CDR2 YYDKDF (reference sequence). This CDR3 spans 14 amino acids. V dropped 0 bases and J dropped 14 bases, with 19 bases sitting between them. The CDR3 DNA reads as TGTGCCACCAGCAGAGATCGGCGACTAGACCAATCATACTTC. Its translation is CATSRDRRLDQSYF.

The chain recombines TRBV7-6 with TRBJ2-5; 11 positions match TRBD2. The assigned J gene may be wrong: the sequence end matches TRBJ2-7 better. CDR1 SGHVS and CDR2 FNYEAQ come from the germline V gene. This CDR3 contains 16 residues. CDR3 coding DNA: TGTGCCAGCAGCGAGACTAGCGGGACGGGCTCCTACGAGCAGTACTTC. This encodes CASSETSGTGSYEQYF.

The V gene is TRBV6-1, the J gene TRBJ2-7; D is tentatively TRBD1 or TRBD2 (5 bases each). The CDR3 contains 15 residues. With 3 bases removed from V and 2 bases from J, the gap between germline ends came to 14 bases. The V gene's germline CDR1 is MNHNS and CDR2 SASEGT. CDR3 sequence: CASSDRGEGAYEQYF. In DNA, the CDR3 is TGTGCCAGCAGTGACCGGGGCGAGGGAGCCTACGAGCAGTACTTC.

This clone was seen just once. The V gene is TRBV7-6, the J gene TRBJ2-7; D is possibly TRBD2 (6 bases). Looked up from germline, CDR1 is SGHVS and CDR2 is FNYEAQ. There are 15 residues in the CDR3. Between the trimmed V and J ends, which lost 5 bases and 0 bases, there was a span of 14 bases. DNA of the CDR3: TGTGCCAGCAGCCAGGGACTTCTGGGCTCCTACGAGCAGTACTTC. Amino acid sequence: CASSQGLLGSYEQYF.

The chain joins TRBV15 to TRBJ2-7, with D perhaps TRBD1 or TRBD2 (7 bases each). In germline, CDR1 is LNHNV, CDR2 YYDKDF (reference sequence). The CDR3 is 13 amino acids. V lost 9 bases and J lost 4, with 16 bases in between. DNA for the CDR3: TGTGCCACAGGGGAGGGACAGTCTTACGAGCAGTACTTC. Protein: CATGEGQSYEQYF.

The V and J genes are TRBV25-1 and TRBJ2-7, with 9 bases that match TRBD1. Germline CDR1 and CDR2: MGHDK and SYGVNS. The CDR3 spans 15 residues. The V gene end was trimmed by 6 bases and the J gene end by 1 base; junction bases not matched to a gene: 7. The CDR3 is CASRKGQGISYEQYF. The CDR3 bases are TGTGCCAGCAGGAAGGGACAGGGCATTTCCTACGAGCAGTACTTC.

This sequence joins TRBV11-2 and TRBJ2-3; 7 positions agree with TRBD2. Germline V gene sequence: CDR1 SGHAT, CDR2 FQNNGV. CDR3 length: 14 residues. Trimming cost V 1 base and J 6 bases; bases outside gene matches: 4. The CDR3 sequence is CASSLVHGRDTQYF. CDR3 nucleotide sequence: TGTGCCAGCAGCTTAGTACACGGGAGGGATACGCAGTATTTT.